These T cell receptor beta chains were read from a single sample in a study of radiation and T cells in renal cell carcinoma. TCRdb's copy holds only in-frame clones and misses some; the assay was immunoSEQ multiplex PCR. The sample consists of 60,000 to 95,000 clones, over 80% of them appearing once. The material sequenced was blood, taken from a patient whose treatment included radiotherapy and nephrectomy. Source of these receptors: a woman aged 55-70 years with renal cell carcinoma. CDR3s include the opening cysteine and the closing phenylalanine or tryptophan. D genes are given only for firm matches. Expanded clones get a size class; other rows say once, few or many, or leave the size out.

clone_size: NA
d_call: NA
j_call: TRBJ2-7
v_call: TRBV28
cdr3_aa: CASSLPGRTPLEQYF
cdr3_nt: TGTGCCAGCAGTTTACCCGGACGGACCCCTCTCGAGCAGTACTTC

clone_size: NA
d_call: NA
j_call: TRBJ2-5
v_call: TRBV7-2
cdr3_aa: CASSLNGYQETQYF
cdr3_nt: TGTGCCAGCAGCTTAAACGGTTACCAAGAGACCCAGTACTTC

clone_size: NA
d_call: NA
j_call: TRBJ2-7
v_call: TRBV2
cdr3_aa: CASGGDSFYEQYF
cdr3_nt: TGTGCCAGCGGGGGGGACAGCTTTTACGAGCAGTACTTC

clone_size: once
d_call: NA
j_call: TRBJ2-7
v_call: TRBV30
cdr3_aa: CAWSADRRVYEQYF
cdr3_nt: TGTGCCTGGAGTGCAGACAGAAGAGTATACGAGCAGTACTTC

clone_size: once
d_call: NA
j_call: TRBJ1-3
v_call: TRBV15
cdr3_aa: CATRGFSGNTIYF
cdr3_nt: TGTGCCACCAGAGGTTTCTCTGGAAACACCATATATTTT

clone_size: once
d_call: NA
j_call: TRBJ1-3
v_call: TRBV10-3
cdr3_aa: CAISEIRDTIYF
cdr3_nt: TGTGCCATCAGTGAGATACGGGACACCATATATTTT

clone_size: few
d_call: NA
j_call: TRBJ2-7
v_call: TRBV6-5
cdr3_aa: CASSYDQSSYEQYF
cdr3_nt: TGTGCCAGCAGTTACGACCAATCCTCCTACGAGCAGTACTTC

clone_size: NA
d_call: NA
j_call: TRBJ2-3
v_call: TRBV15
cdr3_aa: CATSRDRNERPVTDTQYF
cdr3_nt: TGTGCCACCAGCAGAGATCGTAACGAGCGACCCGTCACAGATACGCAGTATTTT

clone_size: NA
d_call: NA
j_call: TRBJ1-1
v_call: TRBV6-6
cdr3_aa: CASSYSQGVGNTEAFF
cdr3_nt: TGTGCCAGCAGTTACTCGCAGGGAGTCGGGAACACTGAAGCTTTCTTT

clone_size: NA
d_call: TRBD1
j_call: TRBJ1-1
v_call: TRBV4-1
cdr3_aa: CASSHQTGGGTEAFF
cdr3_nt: TGCGCCAGCAGCCACCAAACAGGGGGAGGCACTGAAGCTTTCTTT

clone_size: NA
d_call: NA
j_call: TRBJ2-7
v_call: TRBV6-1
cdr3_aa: CASSEWGSEQYF
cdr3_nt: TGTGCCAGCAGTGAATGGGGCAGCGAGCAGTACTTC

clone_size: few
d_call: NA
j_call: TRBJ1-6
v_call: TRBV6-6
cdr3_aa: CASSYSGGGSPLHF
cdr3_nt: TGTGCCAGCAGTTACTCGGGGGGAGGGTCACCCCTCCACTTT

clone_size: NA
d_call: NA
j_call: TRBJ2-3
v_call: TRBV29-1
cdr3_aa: CSVEPPGGPDTQYF
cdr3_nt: TGCAGCGTTGAACCACCGGGGGGCCCAGATACGCAGTATTTT

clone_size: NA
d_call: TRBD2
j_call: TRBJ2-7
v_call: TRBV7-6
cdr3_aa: CASTLGGEQYF
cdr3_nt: TGTGCCAGCACCCTGGGAGGGGAGCAGTACTTC

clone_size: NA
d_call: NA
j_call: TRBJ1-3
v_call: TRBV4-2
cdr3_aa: CASSQASGRPGNTIYF
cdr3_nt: TGTGCCAGCAGCCAAGCCTCAGGGCGCCCCGGGAACACCATATATTTT

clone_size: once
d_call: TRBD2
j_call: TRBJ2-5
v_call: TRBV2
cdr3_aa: CASSPGGATPYQETQYF
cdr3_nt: TGTGCCAGCAGTCCCGGGGGGGCGACCCCGTACCAAGAGACCCAGTACTTC

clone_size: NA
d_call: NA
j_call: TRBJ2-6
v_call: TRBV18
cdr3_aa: CASSPSPTLGANVLTF
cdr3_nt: TGTGCCAGCTCACCTTCGCCAACCCTCGGGGCCAACGTCCTGACTTTC

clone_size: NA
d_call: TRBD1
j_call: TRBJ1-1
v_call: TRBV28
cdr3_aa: CASSLTGGNTEAFF
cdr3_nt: TGTGCCAGCAGTTTGACAGGGGGGAACACTGAAGCTTTCTTT

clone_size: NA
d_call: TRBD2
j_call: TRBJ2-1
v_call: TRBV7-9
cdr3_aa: CASSRTSGGHNEQFF
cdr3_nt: TGTGCCAGCAGCCGTACTAGCGGGGGCCACAATGAGCAGTTCTTC

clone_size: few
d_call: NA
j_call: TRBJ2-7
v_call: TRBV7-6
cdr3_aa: CASSPRGVSYEQYF
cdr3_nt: TGTGCCAGCAGCCCGAGGGGGGTAAGCTACGAGCAGTACTTC

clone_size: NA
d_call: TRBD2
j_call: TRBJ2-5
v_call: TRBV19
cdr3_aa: CASSTAFSGGPQETQYF
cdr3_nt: TGTGCCAGTAGTACCGCTTTTAGCGGGGGCCCTCAAGAGACCCAGTACTTC

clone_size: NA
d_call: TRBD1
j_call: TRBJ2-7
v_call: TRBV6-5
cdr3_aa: CASLSRDRSYEQYF
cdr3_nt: TGTGCCAGCCTGAGCCGGGACAGGTCCTACGAGCAGTACTTC

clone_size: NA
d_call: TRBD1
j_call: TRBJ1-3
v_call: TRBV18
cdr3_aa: CASSPLTGEGSGNTIYF
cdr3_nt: TGTGCCAGCTCACCACTAACAGGGGAAGGCTCTGGAAACACCATATATTTT

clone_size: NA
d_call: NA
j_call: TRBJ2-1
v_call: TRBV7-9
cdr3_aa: CASSPGPSHNEQFF
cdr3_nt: TGTGCCAGCAGCCCCGGGCCCTCGCACAATGAGCAGTTCTTC

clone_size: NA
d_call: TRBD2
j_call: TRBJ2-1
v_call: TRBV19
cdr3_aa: CASSGQPAGRYNEQFF
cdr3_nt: TGTGCCAGTAGCGGGCAGCCAGCGGGACGCTACAATGAGCAGTTCTTC

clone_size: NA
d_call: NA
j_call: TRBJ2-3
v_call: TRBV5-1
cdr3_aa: CASSLRGNSPDTQYF
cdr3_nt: TGCGCCAGCAGCTTGAGAGGGAATAGCCCAGATACGCAGTATTTT

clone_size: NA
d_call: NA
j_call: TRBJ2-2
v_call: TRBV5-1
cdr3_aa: CASSRGATGELFF
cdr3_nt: TGCGCCAGCAGCAGGGGAGCCACCGGGGAGCTGTTTTTT

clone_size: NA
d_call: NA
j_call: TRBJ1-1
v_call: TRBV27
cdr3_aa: CASSLGPRVDTEAFF
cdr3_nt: TGTGCCAGCAGTCTCGGACCGAGGGTGGACACTGAAGCTTTCTTT

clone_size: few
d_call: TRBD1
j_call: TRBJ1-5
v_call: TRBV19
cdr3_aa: CASSSVTGGNQPQHF
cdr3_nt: TGTGCCAGTAGTAGTGTGACAGGGGGCAATCAGCCCCAGCATTTT

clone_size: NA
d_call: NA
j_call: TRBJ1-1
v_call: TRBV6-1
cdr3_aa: CASINAGNTEAFF
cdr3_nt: TGTGCCAGCATCAACGCAGGGAACACTGAAGCTTTCTTT

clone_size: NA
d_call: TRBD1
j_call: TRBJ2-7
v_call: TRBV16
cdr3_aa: CASSQSQGAYEQYF
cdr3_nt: TGTGCCAGCAGCCAATCACAGGGGGCCTACGAGCAGTACTTC

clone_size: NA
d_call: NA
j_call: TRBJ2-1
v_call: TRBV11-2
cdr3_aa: CASSLGPGTQGEQFF
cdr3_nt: TGTGCCAGCAGCCTAGGCCCAGGGACCCAAGGTGAGCAGTTCTTC

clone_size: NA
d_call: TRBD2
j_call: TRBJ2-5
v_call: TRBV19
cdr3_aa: CASSIQRGEQETQYF
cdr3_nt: TGTGCCAGTAGTATACAGCGGGGCGAACAAGAGACCCAGTACTTC

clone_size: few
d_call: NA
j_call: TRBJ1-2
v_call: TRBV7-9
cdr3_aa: CASSLGWSTDYGYTF
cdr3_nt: TGTGCCAGCAGCTTAGGCTGGAGTACGGACTATGGCTACACCTTC

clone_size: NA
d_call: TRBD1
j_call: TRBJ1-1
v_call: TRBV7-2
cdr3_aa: CASSFGVWDSSMNTEAFF
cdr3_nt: TGTGCCAGCAGCTTCGGAGTTTGGGACAGTTCTATGAACACTGAAGCTTTCTTT

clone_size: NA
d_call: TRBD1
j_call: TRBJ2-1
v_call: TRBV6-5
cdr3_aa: CASRGQGWNEQFF
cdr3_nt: TGTGCCAGCAGGGGACAGGGCTGGAATGAGCAGTTCTTC

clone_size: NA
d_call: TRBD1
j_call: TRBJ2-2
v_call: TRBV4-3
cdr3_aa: CASSHGTGGLTGELFF
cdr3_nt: TGCGCCAGCAGCCATGGGACAGGGGGCCTTACCGGGGAGCTGTTTTTT

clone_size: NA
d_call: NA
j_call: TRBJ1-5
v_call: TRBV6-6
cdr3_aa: CASSYIGRAAQPQHF
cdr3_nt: TGTGCCAGCAGTTATATCGGCAGGGCCGCTCAGCCCCAGCATTTT

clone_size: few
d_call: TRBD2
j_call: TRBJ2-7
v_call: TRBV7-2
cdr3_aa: CASSPGLAGALYEQYF
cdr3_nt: TGTGCCAGCAGCCCGGGACTAGCGGGGGCTCTCTACGAGCAGTACTTC

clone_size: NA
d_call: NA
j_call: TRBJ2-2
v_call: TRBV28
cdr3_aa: CASSPSGVGELFF
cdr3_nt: TGTGCCAGCAGTCCCTCGGGGGTCGGGGAGCTGTTTTTT

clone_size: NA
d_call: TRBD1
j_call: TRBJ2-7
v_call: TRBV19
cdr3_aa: CASSKHLTDRVGNEQYF
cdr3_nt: TGTGCCAGTAGTAAACACCTAACTGACAGGGTCGGCAACGAGCAGTACTTC

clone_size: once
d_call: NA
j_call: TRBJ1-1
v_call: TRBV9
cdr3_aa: CASSGGGREGTEAFF
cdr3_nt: TGTGCCAGCAGCGGAGGGGGGCGGGAGGGCACTGAAGCTTTCTTT

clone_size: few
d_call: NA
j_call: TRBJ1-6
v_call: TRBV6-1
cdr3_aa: CASREVTLHF
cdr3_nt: TGTGCCAGCAGGGAGGTAACCCTCCACTTT

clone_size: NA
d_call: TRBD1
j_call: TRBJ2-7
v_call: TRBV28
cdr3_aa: CASTSRRQGSYEQYF
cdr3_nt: TGTGCCAGCACCTCTAGGAGACAGGGGTCCTACGAGCAGTACTTC

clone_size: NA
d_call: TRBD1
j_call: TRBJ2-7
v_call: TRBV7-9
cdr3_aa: CASSAGSGGYEQYF
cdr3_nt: TGTGCCAGCAGCGCCGGGTCAGGGGGCTACGAGCAGTACTTC

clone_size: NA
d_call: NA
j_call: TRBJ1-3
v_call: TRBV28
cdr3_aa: CASAAGAWGNTIYF
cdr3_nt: TGTGCCAGTGCAGCAGGCGCTTGGGGAAACACCATATATTTT

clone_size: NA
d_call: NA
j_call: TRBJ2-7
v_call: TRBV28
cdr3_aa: CASSLVSYSYEQYF
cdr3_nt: TGTGCCAGCAGTTTAGTGTCCTACTCCTACGAGCAGTACTTC

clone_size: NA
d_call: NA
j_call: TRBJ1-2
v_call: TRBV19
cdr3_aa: CASSIQTGGGYTF
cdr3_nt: TGTGCCAGTAGTATCCAGACGGGGGGAGGCTACACCTTC